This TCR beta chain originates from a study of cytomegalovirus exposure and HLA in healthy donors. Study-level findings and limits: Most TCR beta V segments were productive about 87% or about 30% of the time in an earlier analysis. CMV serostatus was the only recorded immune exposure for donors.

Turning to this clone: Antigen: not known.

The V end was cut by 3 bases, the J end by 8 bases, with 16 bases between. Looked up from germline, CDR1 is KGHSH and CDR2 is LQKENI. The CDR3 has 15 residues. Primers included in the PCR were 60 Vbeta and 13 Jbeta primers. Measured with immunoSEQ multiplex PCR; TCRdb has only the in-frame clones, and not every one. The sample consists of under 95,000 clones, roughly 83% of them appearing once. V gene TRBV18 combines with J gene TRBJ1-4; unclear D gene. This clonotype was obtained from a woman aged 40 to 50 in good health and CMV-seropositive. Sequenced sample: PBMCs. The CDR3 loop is CASSPMGPGNEKLFF. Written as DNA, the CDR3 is TGTGCCAGCTCACCTATGGGCCCGGGAAACGAAAAACTGTTTTTT.